This T cell receptor (beta chain) was recovered during a study of CD8+ T cells in alopecia areata. RNA extraction and reverse transcription yielded cDNA as sequencing template. The protocol was immunoSEQ multiplex PCR, while the TCRdb copy is restricted to in-frame clones and leaves out a portion. There are under 130,000 clones in the sample; around 86% occur only once, and around 10% lies in the top ten. CDR1 WNHNN and CDR2 SYGVQD come from the germline V gene (reference sequence). The V end lost 1 base, the J end lost 6 bases, and 4 bases lay between the germline ends. The CDR3 has 12 residues. Treatment here: oral pan-JAK inhibitor, 5-10 mg twice daily.

The sequence came from a human donor with alopecia areata. The genes are TRBV10-1 and TRBJ1-5; unclear D gene. The input for sequencing was CD8+ T cells sorted from blood, taken around week 30, from a patient treated with tofacitinib. The CDR3 nucleotides read TGCGCCAGCAGTGAGTTTGGTCAGCCCCAGCATTTT. Protein sequence: CASSEFGQPQHF.